This TCR beta chain came from a study of blood T cell repertoires in COVID-19 (dated by TCRdb to between 2020 and 2021). In the study overall: Samples covering the acute and convalescent phases of COVID-19 were provided by collaborators in the United States, Italy and Spain. The prospective study material was composed of cDNA or gDNA derived from T cells, B-cell-depleted T cells, or PBMCs. The dataset comprised deeply sampled blood TCRbeta repertoires from subjects exposed to, actively infected with, or recovered from COVID-19. The repertoires were made available in a free public database intended to serve as a resource for research on the immune response to SARS-CoV-2. Samples were obtained from the ongoing ImmuneRACE study (first 160 participants) and from 1,254 subjects provided by 6 global collaborators. Nearly every sample came with metadata listing a de-identified subject ID, COVID-19 status, age in years and sex. HLA class I and class II types, where available, came from metadata supplied by the sample provider rather than from assay-based typing. General conclusions and limits of the study: How much clinical and demographic metadata was included differed by source and by participant, and the metadata was provided uncurated.

About this clone itself: What antigen it recognizes has not been identified. Base quality data are lacking; no much larger clone is found one base away.

TCRbeta CDR3 regions were amplified from genomic DNA using the immunoSEQ Assay, a bias-controlled multiplex PCR. Under the source paper's analysis protocol: The number of nucleated cells in each sample was estimated by amplification of reference gene primers within the assay. To quantify the absolute abundance of each unique TCRbeta CDR3 rearrangement, sequence reads were collapsed and filtered. For each sample, productive Simpson clonality was calculated as the square root of Simpson's diversity index across productive rearrangements. The immuneACCESS repertoire file appears here via TCRdb, limited to in-frame rearrangements. These files lack a portion of the clones; in checked studies, under half of the deficit traces to unresolved V genes, and the cause of the others is not known. The V and J calls and clone size are taken from that table; D and trimming were inferred from the DNA. This sample comprises 200,000 to 250,000 clones, roughly 80% of them detected only once. Approximately 4.8% of the sample comes from the top ten.

Participants in the prospective study were enrolled through a virtual design, were aged about 18 to 100 years, and lived in some 24 United States geographic areas. To assign participants to cohorts, the prospective study relied on clinical history that participants themselves reported in a screening survey and a study questionnaire. Exposed participants had been in contact with someone with a PCR-confirmed or clinician-diagnosed COVID-19 case within 2 weeks of study entry. In the prospective study, mobile phlebotomists collected whole blood, serum and a nasopharyngeal or oropharyngeal swab from each participant. Prospective study participants could optionally give additional blood draws and questionnaires over an approximately two-month period. Before DNA extraction, blood samples from the prospective study were shipped at room temperature or frozen. Measured from the cysteine to the phenylalanine, the CDR3 is 14 residues long. Of all the DNA, just the CDR3 is kept, 42 bases in frame from base 1. CDR1 and CDR2, per the germline V gene, are SNHLY and FYNNEI. V is pruned by 6 bases and J by 4 bases, leaving 7 bases of the junction without a gene match.

Rearrangement joined TRBV2 to TRBJ1-1, with 8 bases matching TRBD1. The sequenced material came from PBMCs or T cells enriched from blood (not recorded which). The clonotype was recovered from a woman in her 50s who had been exposed to COVID-19. The bases are TGTGCCAGCAGCGAAAGACAGGGGTTCACTGAAGCTTTCTTT. It specifies CASSERQGFTEAFF.